Shown below are 20 T cell receptor beta chains from a single sample sequenced in a study of blood T cells in healthy people across ages. A second PCR, run for roughly 7 to 12 cycles, used a sample-barcoded 5' primer plus a J-beta primer mix. TCRdb called the 5' RACE reads again in MiXCR, with one record for every CDR3 protein. The data show more than 650,000 distinct CDR3 sequences, about 20% seen once. The sequenced material came from blood. The receptors were gathered from a man between 65 and 80 years old in good health.

This chain connects TRBV3-1 to TRBJ1-5, with 8 bases matching TRBD1. Germline loops: CDR1 LGHDT, CDR2 YNNKEL (reference sequence). V dropped 2 bases and J dropped 7; count of bases not matched to a gene: 4. There are 14 residues in the CDR3. CDR3 DNA sequence: TGTGCCAGCAGCCAATGGACAGGGAACCAGCCCCAGCATTTT. Translated, it gives CASSQWTGNQPQHF. Looking up the rest from reference TRBV3-1 and TRBJ1-5 gives the full variable domain: DTAVSQTPKYLVTQMGNDKSIKCEQNLGHDTMYWYKQDSKKFLKIMFSYNNKELIINETVPNRFSPKSPDKAHLNLHINSLELGDSAVYFCASSQWTGNQPQHFGDGTRLSIL.

The chain links TRBV29-1 to TRBJ1-4; 10 bases are shared with TRBD1. Trimming at V came to 6 bases and at J to 5 bases, leaving 6 bases not matched to a gene. Germline V gene sequence: CDR1 SQVTM, CDR2 ANQGSEA. The CDR3 sequence is 14 residues long. CDR3 in amino acids: CSVAGGQGNEKLFF. CDR3 bases: TGCAGCGTCGCCGGGGGACAGGGGAATGAAAAACTGTTTTTT.

This clonotype was counted a few times. The rearrangement uses TRBV12-3 or TRBV12-4 and TRBJ2-3, with D tentatively TRBD1 (6 bases). V was cut by 6 bases and J by 2 bases, with 21 bases left in between. This CDR3 spans 17 amino acids. The CDR3 DNA is TGTGCCAGCAGCCCCCCTCGGGGACACCAGGCCACAGATACGCAGTATTTT. It specifies CASSPPRGHQATDTQYF.

This chain links TRBV7-2 with TRBJ1-6; D ambiguous. The CDR3 spans 16 residues. Trimming pared 1 base from V and 6 bases from J, leaving 13 bases between. Germline V gene data show CDR1 as SGHTA and CDR2 as FQGNSA. The DNA of the CDR3 is TGTGCCAGCAGCTTAGGAAAGGGTTTGGGTAATTCACCCCTCCACTTT. Translated, it gives CASSLGKGLGNSPLHF.

This clonotype came up a few times. The CDR3 region is CASSEDRGRTLPQHF. CDR3 bases: TGTGCCAGCAGCGAGGACAGGGGGCGGACGTTGCCCCAGCATTTT. This chain connects TRBV6-1 to TRBJ1-5; 11 positions agree with TRBD1. Trimming removed 6 bases from V and 9 bases from J; junction bases left unmatched: 10. Germline CDR1 MNHNS, CDR2 SASEGT. The CDR3 spans 15 residues.

In this sample, this clonotype turned up a few times. The chain combines TRBV2 with TRBJ1-1; D remains unclear. The CDR3 is 13 residues long. Trimming removed 6 bases at V and 2 bases at J, with 10 bases between. CDR1 and CDR2 from the germline V gene are SNHLY and FYNNEI. CDR3 amino acids: CASRKETNTEAFF. DNA for the CDR3: TGTGCCAGCAGGAAGGAGACAAACACTGAAGCTTTCTTT.

This clonotype was detected ten times or more. The CDR3 DNA is TGCAGCGTTGAGAGGACTGTCAATGAGCAGTTCTTC. Translated, it gives CSVERTVNEQFF. The J gene is TRBJ2-1, the V gene TRBV29-1; D is perhaps TRBD2 (5 bases). The CDR3 runs to 12 residues. Germline CDR1 reads SQVTM; CDR2 reads ANQGSEA. The V end lost 3 bases, the J end lost 6 bases, and 9 bases lay between the germline ends.

This clonotype was detected only a few times. V is TRBV28 and J is TRBJ1-1; the D gene is possibly TRBD1 (5 bases). V lost 5 bases and J 4 bases, leaving 11 bases between the germline ends. From germline, CDR1 is MDHEN and CDR2 SYDVKM. CDR3 length equals 13 residues. The CDR3 reads CASSVLRGTEAFF. In DNA, the CDR3 is TGTGCCAGCAGTGTCCTAAGGGGCACTGAAGCTTTCTTT.

The rearrangement joins TRBV6-6 to TRBJ1-2, with 8 bases identical to TRBD1. The length of the CDR3 is 14 residues. The germline V gene has CDR1 MNHNY and CDR2 SVGAGI (reference sequence). The J segment lost 4 bases and the V segment lost 6 bases, leaving 7 bases of the junction unmatched. Here the CDR3 reads CASRGMDRVYGYTF. The DNA of the CDR3 is TGTGCCAGCAGGGGAATGGACAGGGTCTATGGCTACACCTTC.

This clonotype was picked up a small number of times. The rearrangement links TRBV6-5 to TRBJ1-1, with D perhaps matching TRBD1 (5 bases). The CDR3 consists of 17 residues. Trimming pared 4 bases from V and 1 base from J, leaving 19 bases between. CDR1 and CDR2 (germline): MNHEY, SVGAGI. CDR3 in DNA: TGTGCCAGCAGTTCATTAGACCGGGACCCAGGGAACACTGAAGCTTTCTTT. Translation: CASSSLDRDPGNTEAFF.

This clonotype has a handful of counts. The genes are TRBV6-6 and TRBJ2-1; 9 bases match TRBD2. CDR1 is MNHNY and CDR2 is SVGAGI in the germline V gene (reference sequence). The CDR3 sequence is 16 residues long. Trimming at V came to 2 bases and at J to 10 bases, leaving 12 bases not matched to a gene. CDR3 in DNA: TGTGCCAGCAGTTACGTGCTAGCGGGGAAACATGGGGAGCAGTTCTTC. Translating gives CASSYVLAGKHGEQFF.

The gene calls are TRBV6-6 and TRBJ2-7; weak D call: TRBD1 (6 bases). Germline-derived CDR1 and CDR2 are MNHNY and SVGAGI (reference sequence). The CDR3 runs to 16 residues. The germline V and J ends were trimmed by 0 bases and 0 bases, with 12 bases remaining between them. The CDR3 is CASSYSQGRPSYEQYV. The CDR3 DNA reads TGTGCCAGCAGTTACTCGCAGGGGCGACCCTCCTACGAGCAGTACGTC.

A single count supports this clonotype. DNA of the CDR3: TGTGCCAGCAGTCCAATACAGGGGTATGGCTACACCTTC. This codes for CASSPIQGYGYTF. V gene TRBV28 combines with J gene TRBJ1-2; 7 nucleotides line up with TRBD1. Germline values: CDR1 MDHEN, CDR2 SYDVKM. The V segment lost 5 bases and the J segment 5 bases; nucleotides outside the gene matches: 5. The CDR3 length is 13 residues.

This clonotype appeared many times. V gene TRBV6-1 combines with J gene TRBJ2-7; 15 bases fit TRBD2. CDR1 and CDR2 from the germline V gene are MNHNS and SASEGT. This CDR3 has 19 amino acids. The junction had 13 bases not matched to a gene; V was cut back by 5 bases and J by 2 bases. The CDR3 DNA follows: TGTGCCAGCAGTAGAAACCCCGGGACTAGCGGGAGGATGACCTACGAGCAGTACGTC. It encodes CASSRNPGTSGRMTYEQYV.

V gene TRBV20-1 combines with J gene TRBJ2-5; no clear D gene. In germline, CDR1 is DFQATT, CDR2 SNEGSKA (reference sequence). V gave up 0 bases and J gave up 2 bases, with 13 bases separating them. This CDR3 is 15 amino acids long. The chain's CDR3 is CSARDQRAIQETQYF. The CDR3 coding sequence is TGCAGTGCTAGAGATCAACGGGCAATTCAAGAGACCCAGTACTTC.

This chain uses TRBV20-1 with TRBJ2-5; 11 positions match TRBD2. V lost 1 base and J lost 5; bases outside the gene matches: 9. Germline V gene lookup returns CDR1 DFQATT and CDR2 SNEGSKA (reference sequence). The CDR3 loop spans 16 amino acids. This CDR3 reads CSARGRLAGLSETQYF. DNA for the CDR3: TGCAGTGCTAGAGGGCGACTAGCGGGATTATCCGAGACCCAGTACTTC.

V usage is TRBV12-3 or TRBV12-4 and J usage is TRBJ2-2; no firm D call. The CDR3 is 10 amino acids. Trimming cost V 6 bases and J 8 bases, with 4 bases left between them. CDR3 amino acids: CASRQGELFF. CDR3 DNA: TGTGCCAGCAGGCAGGGGGAGCTGTTTTTT.

J is TRBJ2-3 and V is TRBV29-1; TRBD2 aligns across 10 bases. The V gene end was trimmed by 6 bases and the J gene end by 3 bases; junction bases not matched to a gene: 12. The CDR3 runs 16 residues. In germline, CDR1 is SQVTM, CDR2 ANQGSEA. The CDR3 nucleotides read TGCAGCGTAGTTTCTAGCCTAGCGGGAGAGACAGATACGCAGTATTTT. This translates into CSVVSSLAGETDTQYF.

Here the CDR3 reads CASSQDRGVQREGKLFF. The CDR3 region has the DNA TGCGCCAGCAGCCAAGATAGGGGTGTGCAGCGAGAAGGAAAACTGTTTTTT. This chain connects TRBV4-1 to TRBJ1-4; D might be TRBD1 (5 bases). The V end lost 0 bases, the J end lost 10 bases, and 21 bases lay between the germline ends. CDR1 and CDR2 (germline): MGHRA, YSYEKL. This CDR3 region has 17 residues.

This clonotype was observed a single time. V is TRBV6-5 and J is TRBJ1-2, with a weak D call TRBD1 (6 bases). Trimming pared 6 bases from V and 0 bases from J, leaving 8 bases between. The CDR3 is 13 residues long. Germline V CDR1 and CDR2: MNHEY, SVGAGI. The CDR3 DNA reads TGTGCCAGCAGCACAGGGCCTAACTATGGCTACACCTTC. It translates to CASSTGPNYGYTF.